Presented here are 8 T cell receptor beta chains from one specimen sequenced in a study of blood T cells in healthy people across ages. Primed by a sample-barcoded 5' primer and a J-beta primer mix, a second PCR proceeded for roughly 6 to 12 cycles. TCRdb passed the 5' RACE reads through MiXCR, listing each CDR3 protein once. The sample has about 290,000 distinct CDR3 sequences, 25% to 30% seen once. Sequencing was done on a sample of blood. These receptor sequences come from a woman in her 70s in good health.

This sequence joins TRBV5-5 and TRBJ2-7, with TRBD1 identical over 8 bases. Germline trimming cut 6 bases from V and 5 bases from J; bases unmatched to any gene: 4. Germline assignment: CDR1 SGHKS and CDR2 YYEKEE (reference sequence). There are 12 residues in the CDR3. The CDR3 sequence: CASTGTGDEQYF. CDR3 coding DNA: TGTGCCAGCACCGGGACAGGAGACGAGCAGTACTTC.

The chain carries TRBV7-8 and TRBJ2-5; 8 bases agree with TRBD1. J gave up 3 bases and V 6 bases, and 6 bases lay outside the gene matches. The CDR3 loop spans 14 amino acids. CDR1 is SGHVS and CDR2 is FQNEAQ in the germline V gene. The CDR3 loop is CASRRRGPEETQYF. The CDR3 DNA sequence: TGTGCCAGCAGACGCAGGGGGCCCGAAGAGACCCAGTACTTC.

The table lists this clonotype with a few counts. The chain links TRBV28 to TRBJ2-7; D is uncertain. Deletions cut 5 bases from V and 4 bases from J, with 9 bases between. Looked up from germline, CDR1 is MDHEN and CDR2 is SYDVKM. The CDR3 consists of 12 residues. This CDR3 is CASSMAVYEQYF. The CDR3 nucleotides read TGTGCCAGCAGTATGGCCGTTTACGAGCAGTACTTC.

There are a few counts of this clonotype. This chain uses TRBV3-1 with TRBJ2-7; D gene ambiguous. The CDR3 extends over 10 amino acids. Deletions cut 3 bases from V and 7 bases from J, with 4 bases between. Germline V gene lookup returns CDR1 LGHDT and CDR2 YNNKEL (reference sequence). CDR3 amino acids: CASSQREQYF. The CDR3 DNA reads TGTGCCAGCAGCCAGAGGGAGCAGTACTTC.

V and J are TRBV12-3 or TRBV12-4 and TRBJ2-5; 7 bases map to TRBD1. The DNA end is more similar to TRBJ2-7, so the J call may be wrong. This CDR3 is built from 16 residues. The chain's CDR3 is CASSFALTGRVHEQYF. As DNA, the CDR3 is TGTGCCAGCAGTTTCGCCTTGACAGGGAGAGTCCACGAGCAGTACTTC.

The V gene is TRBV28, the J gene TRBJ2-5; 8 bases match TRBD1. The CDR3 contains 14 residues. The J segment lost 5 bases and the V segment lost 6 bases, leaving 8 bases of the junction unmatched. Germline V gene lookup returns CDR1 MDHEN and CDR2 SYDVKM. In nucleotides, the CDR3 is TGTGCCAGCAGCACCTCCAGGGGGCGGGAGACCCAGTACTTC. This encodes CASSTSRGRETQYF.

In its sample, this clonotype was seen a few times. The rearrangement uses TRBV11-2 and TRBJ1-5, with 7 positions matching TRBD1. Losses at the gene ends were 3 bases for V and 5 bases for J; bases not matched to a gene: 7. Per the germline V gene, CDR1 is SGHAT and CDR2 is FQNNGV. CDR3 length: 15 amino acids. The CDR3 nucleotides read TGTGCCAGCAGCTTTGAGGGGGCGGTCCATCAGCCCCAGCATTTT. Its protein product is CASSFEGAVHQPQHF.

A few counts support this clonotype. The V call is TRBV6-1, the J call TRBJ1-4, with D possibly TRBD1 on 6 matching bases. The CDR3 has 17 amino acids. Deletions cut 6 bases from V and 1 base from J, with 18 bases between. Germline V lookup: CDR1 MNHNS, CDR2 SASEGT. CDR3 in amino acids: CASRATGKGRTNEKLFF. The CDR3 DNA reads as TGTGCCAGCAGAGCCACAGGGAAGGGAAGAACTAATGAAAAACTGTTTTTT.